This passage covers 12 T cell receptor beta chains from one sample sequenced in a study of low-dose radiotherapy and immunotherapy resistance in tumors. Gene-specific TRAV and TRBV primers were used for first-strand cDNA, covering alpha and beta chains. Both a constant-region primer and a V-primer adapter served to amplify TCRs across around 20 PCR cycles. TCRdb re-called the reads with MiXCR, one entry per CDR3 protein. The table shows about 5,600 distinct CDR3 sequences, with approximately 80% occurring only once. The receptors were sampled from a human donor with advanced metastatic prostate, ovarian, gallbladder or colorectal cancer (not recorded which). This table probably holds off-target reads from a library built for another chain.

This clonotype was counted a single time. CDR3 sequence reads: CASSSDEQYF. The CDR3 nucleotides read TGTGCCAGCAGCTCGGACGAGCAGTACTTC. The V and J genes are TRBV28 and TRBJ2-7; D is undetermined. There are 10 residues in the CDR3. V lost 6 bases and J 5 bases, leaving 5 bases between the germline ends. The germline V gene has CDR1 MDHEN and CDR2 SYDVKM.

The chain combines TRBV6-8 with TRBJ2-3; the D is unclear. V gave up 7 bases and J gave up 2 bases, with 13 bases separating them. The CDR3 totals 14 residues. CDR1 MNHGY and CDR2 SAAAGT come from the germline V gene. The CDR3 protein is CASKVDINTDTQYF. The CDR3, as DNA: TGTGCCAGCAAGGTCGATATTAACACAGATACGCAGTATTTT.

The genes are TRBV5-1 and TRBJ1-1; D uncertain. Germline lookup yields CDR1 SGHRS and CDR2 YFSETQ. Trimming removed 0 bases from V and 11 bases from J, with 17 bases in between. The CDR3 is 14 amino acids. CDR3: CASSLAGQEVRAFF. DNA of the CDR3: TGCGCCAGCAGCTTGGCCGGCCAGGAGGTTAGGGCTTTCTTT.

This chain uses TRBV28 with TRBJ1-2; a possible D gene is TRBD1 (5 bases). V lost 7 bases and J lost 8, with 11 bases in between. CDR1 and CDR2 (germline): MDHEN, SYDVKM. CDR3 size: 11 residues. The CDR3 nucleotides are TGTGCCAGCACCAAACAGGCCGGCTACACCTTC. This gives the protein CASTKQAGYTF.

This clonotype was picked up a small number of times. The CDR3 nucleotides are TGCGCCAGCAGCCCGGGACAGCCTACCTCTGGGGCCAACGTCCTGACTTTC. Protein: CASSPGQPTSGANVLTF. This chain uses TRBV5-1 with TRBJ2-6; 7 positions agree with TRBD1. Germline CDR1 is SGHRS and CDR2 is YFSETQ. The junction had 7 bases not matched to a gene; V was cut back by 4 bases and J by 0 bases. CDR3 length: 17 amino acids.

The J gene is TRBJ1-2, the V gene TRBV5-1; D is uncertain. Trimming took off 0 bases at V and 2 bases at J, with 8 bases between the two ends. The CDR3 runs to 14 residues. The V gene's germline CDR1 is SGHRS and CDR2 YFSETQ. CDR3 bases: TGCGCCAGCAGCTTGGATTTCGAGAACTATGGCTACACCTTC. Translated: CASSLDFENYGYTF.

This clonotype was found a few times. The chain recombines TRBV5-1 with TRBJ2-1; D ambiguous. The CDR3 runs 15 residues. With 4 bases removed from V and 1 base from J, the gap between germline ends came to 12 bases. Germline loops: CDR1 SGHRS, CDR2 YFSETQ. As DNA, the CDR3 is TGCGCCAGCAGCGAGGACGCAGCTTCCTACAATGAGCAGTTCTTC. It codes for CASSEDAASYNEQFF.

V and J are TRBV29-1 and TRBJ2-1, with D possibly matching TRBD2 (6 bases). Germline values: CDR1 SQVTM, CDR2 ANQGSEA. The V end was cut by 6 bases, the J end by 8 bases, with 14 bases between. The CDR3 length is 12 residues. The CDR3 coding sequence is TGCAGCGTGCGAACGGGGGACTATGAGCAGTTCTTC. Protein: CSVRTGDYEQFF.

The chain combines TRBV29-1 with TRBJ2-7, with D hard to call. The CDR3 spans 12 residues. With 4 bases removed from V and 1 base from J, the gap between germline ends came to 8 bases. From germline, CDR1 is SQVTM and CDR2 ANQGSEA. The CDR3 sequence: CSVGTASYEQYF. Written as DNA, the CDR3 is TGCAGCGTTGGGACGGCTTCCTACGAGCAGTACTTC.

The DNA for the CDR3 is TGTGCCAGCAGTTTCGGAGGGGCCGCAGGGGAATCCTACGAGCAGTACTTC. This encodes CASSFGGAAGESYEQYF. The chain couples TRBV28 to TRBJ2-7; possibly TRBD1 or TRBD2 for D (6 bases each). Germline V gene sequence: CDR1 MDHEN, CDR2 SYDVKM. The CDR3 runs to 17 residues. Trimming cost V 3 bases and J 1 base, with 19 bases left between them.

The chain is built from TRBV13 and TRBJ2-5; D may be TRBD1 (5 bases). The germline V gene encodes CDR1 PRHDT and CDR2 FYEKMQ (reference sequence). With 0 bases removed from V and 4 bases from J, the gap between germline ends came to 12 bases. This CDR3 region has 15 residues. CDR3 bases: TGTGCCAGCAGCTTAGGTTCCAGGGTCGCAGAGACCCAGTACTTC. Amino acids: CASSLGSRVAETQYF.

Regarding this clonotype: An end of the junction does not agree with germline; a read error may underlie this. The genes are TRBV4-1 and TRBJ2-3; 7 bases agree with TRBD2. This CDR3 region has 18 residues. Germline V gives CDR1 MGHRA, CDR2 YSYEKL. DNA for the CDR3: TGTGCCAGCAGCCACACCCCCCGGGGCGGGGGAGGTGCAGATACGCAGTATTTT. Translation gives CASSHTPRGGGGADTQYF.